The 9 T cell receptor beta chains given below trace back to one sample, sequenced in a study of human T cells and chemical hapten exposure (TCRdb year 2021). The protocol used for the library was RACE. Data came from a NextSeq 500. In TCRdb, the public reads were trimmed at Q25 with fastp and aligned with MiXCR, with productive beta chains retained. Merged by CDR3 protein, the rows form single entries marked with the most common genes and DNA. Present in this sample are 35,000 to 50,000 distinct CDR3 sequences, roughly 12% of which were seen just once. The ten largest clones add up to about 5.7% of the sample. The sample's time point label, decoded: pre-sensitization, week 0. The treatment or condition tag for this specimen amounts to: therapeutic diphenylcyclopropenone sensitization with weekly scalp DPC. Source: whole blood, taken in connection with sensitization to the hapten diphenylcyclopropenone (DPC). Every receptor here comes from a young woman with alopecia areata. Some clones in this sample may be carry-over from other donors' samples.

The chain is built from TRBV9 and TRBJ2-7, with D tentatively TRBD2 (5 bases). CDR3 size: 15 residues. Germline CDR1 is SGDLS and CDR2 is YYNGEE. With 4 bases removed from V and 2 bases from J, the gap between germline ends came to 16 bases. As DNA, the CDR3 is TGTGCCAGCAGCTTAGGACTTACCCCTACCTACGAGCAGTACTTC. It translates to CASSLGLTPTYEQYF.

This chain links TRBV6-2 or TRBV6-3 with TRBJ2-7; TRBD1 agrees at 11 bases. The CDR3 is made up of 14 amino acids. CDR1 is MNHEY and CDR2 is SVGEGT in the germline V gene. V shed 5 bases, J shed 5 bases, and the junction held 5 bases outside the gene matches. The chain's CDR3 is CASSPRTGGNEQYF. The CDR3 DNA is TGTGCCAGCAGTCCCCGGACAGGGGGCAACGAGCAGTACTTC.

The sample holds many counts of this clonotype. The V gene is TRBV5-5, the J gene TRBJ2-2, with D hard to call. The CDR3 has 18 amino acids. Germline V gene sequence: CDR1 SGHKS, CDR2 YYEKEE (reference sequence). V was pared by 4 bases and J by 9 bases, with 28 bases between. The DNA of the CDR3 is TGTGCCAGCAGCCACCAACTTAGTCATGGGAATCGATTGCGGGAGCTGTTTTTT. It codes for CASSHQLSHGNRLRELFF.

This chain joins TRBV10-3 and TRBJ1-2; D ambiguous. CDR1 is ENHRY and CDR2 is SYGVKD in the germline V gene. The V gene lost 2 bases and the J gene lost 4 bases, with 8 bases spanning the gap. This CDR3 has 13 amino acids. Here the CDR3 reads CAISEHDTYGYTF. For the CDR3, the DNA is TGTGCCATCAGTGAGCACGACACCTATGGCTACACCTTC.

This clonotype was recorded at least ten times. This chain uses TRBV7-3 with TRBJ2-5; D uncertain. Germline V CDR1 and CDR2: SGHTA, FQGTGA. The CDR3 is made up of 13 amino acids. Trimming took off 4 bases at V and 5 bases at J, with 11 bases between the two ends. CDR3 coding DNA: TGTGCCAGCAGCTCGTTGGTCGGCGAGACCCAGTACTTC. Translating gives CASSSLVGETQYF.

In this sample, this clonotype turned up many times. This chain uses TRBV7-8 with TRBJ2-5; 7 bases align to TRBD2. The V gene's germline CDR1 is SGHVS and CDR2 FQNEAQ. CDR3 size: 13 residues. The V segment lost 3 bases and the J segment 5 bases; nucleotides outside the gene matches: 3. The CDR3 coding sequence is TGTGCCAGCAGCTTGGGACTATATGAGACCCAGTACTTC. Amino acids: CASSLGLYETQYF.

This clonotype appeared a few times. J is TRBJ2-1 and V is TRBV7-9, with D uncertain. This CDR3 is 9 amino acids long. CDR1 and CDR2 (germline): SEHNR, FQNEAQ (reference sequence). The CDR3 region is CGAGNEQFF. The CDR3, as DNA: TGTGGGGCTGGTAATGAGCAGTTCTTC. The full variable domain, its missing parts supplied by reference TRBV7-9 and TRBJ2-1, is DTGVSQNPRHKITKRGQNVTFRCDPISEHNRLYWYRQTLGQGPEFLTYFQNEAQLEKSRLLSDRFSAERPKGSFSTLEIQRTEQGDSAMYLCGAGNEQFFGPGTRLTVL.

This clonotype was seen a handful of times. The J gene is TRBJ2-5, the V gene TRBV2; D perhaps matches TRBD1 (6 bases). Germline assignment: CDR1 SNHLY and CDR2 FYNNEI. The V and J ends lost 10 bases and 5 bases respectively, with 14 bases between them. The CDR3 totals 12 residues. The CDR3 DNA is TGTGCCACTGCCGCGGACAGTGAGACCCAGTACTTC. It encodes CATAADSETQYF. Full variable domain (remainder filled in from reference TRBV2 and TRBJ2-5): EPEVTQTPSHQVTQMGQEVILRCVPISNHLYFYWYRQILGQKVEFLVSFYNNEISEKSEIFDDQFSVERPDGSNFTLKIRSTKLEDSAMYFCATAADSETQYFGPGTRLLVL.

In its sample, this clonotype is medium-sized. The chain is built from TRBV7-2 and TRBJ1-5; 9 bases align to TRBD1. Per the germline V gene, CDR1 is SGHTA and CDR2 is FQGNSA. The length of the CDR3 is 15 residues. With V trimmed by 5 bases and J by 6 bases, 8 bases remained unmatched. CDR3 bases: TGTGCCAGCAGCGGGGGACAGGGATTAGGTCAGCCCCAGCATTTT. Residues: CASSGGQGLGQPQHF.